The next 25 T cell receptor beta chains were all read from a single sample in a study of cytomegalovirus exposure and HLA in healthy donors. The primer mix had 60 Vbeta and 13 Jbeta primers. TCRdb's table, derived via immunoSEQ multiplex PCR, lists solely in-frame clones and lacks some. The sample data list approximately 130,000 clones. Sequencing input: PBMCs. These TCRs come from a woman aged 60-75 years in good health and CMV-seronegative.

V usage is TRBV2 and J usage is TRBJ1-5; D remains unclear. CDR1 is SNHLY, CDR2 FYNNEI, per germline. The CDR3 consists of 14 residues. The V and J ends lost 8 bases and 4 bases respectively, with 15 bases between them. For the CDR3, the DNA is TGTGCCAGCTCTATGGAGGGAATAAATCAGCCCCAGCATTTT. Its protein product is CASSMEGINQPQHF. The complete variable domain, with remaining parts taken from reference TRBV2 and TRBJ1-5, reads EPEVTQTPSHQVTQMGQEVILRCVPISNHLYFYWYRQILGQKVEFLVSFYNNEISEKSEIFDDQFSVERPDGSNFTLKIRSTKLEDSAMYFCASSMEGINQPQHFGDGTRLSIL.

The chain has TRBV6-6 and TRBJ1-4, with 10 bases matching TRBD1. The trim removed 0 bases at V and 7 bases at J, leaving 5 bases unmatched. The CDR3 is 16 amino acids. Germline CDR1 reads MNHNY; CDR2 reads SVGAGI (reference sequence). This chain's CDR3 is CASSYSTTGGGEKLFF. The CDR3, as DNA: TGTGCCAGCAGTTACTCGACGACAGGGGGCGGTGAAAAACTGTTTTTT.

Concerning this clone: This sample includes further DNA sequences coding for the same CDR3. This CDR3 reads CASSLGQGGEKLFF. In DNA, the CDR3 is TGCGCCAGCAGCTTAGGACAGGGAGGCGAAAAACTGTTTTTT. V usage is TRBV5-1 and J usage is TRBJ1-4; TRBD1 aligns across 8 bases. The CDR3 totals 14 residues. Per germline, CDR1 SGHRS and CDR2 YFSETQ. V was pared by 2 bases and J by 8 bases, with 5 bases of the junction left unmatched. Supplemented by reference TRBV5-1 and TRBJ1-4, the full variable domain reads KAGVTQTPRYLIKTRGQQVTLSCSPISGHRSVSWYQQTPGQGLQFLFEYFSETQRNKGNFPGRFSGRQFSNSRSEMNVSTLELGDSALYLCASSLGQGGEKLFFGSGTQLSVL.

The chain is built from TRBV6-1 and TRBJ1-5; the match to TRBD1 covers 12 bases. The CDR3 has 20 residues. Germline V gene data show CDR1 as MNHNS and CDR2 as SASEGT. V gave up 0 bases and J gave up 1 base; unmatched junction bases: 10. Written as DNA, the CDR3 is TGTGCCAGCAGTGAAGCACTCGGGACAGGGGGCGCATGGAGCAATCAGCCCCAGCATTTT. It is translated as CASSEALGTGGAWSNQPQHF.

The rearrangement uses TRBV10-3 and TRBJ2-7; D possibly corresponds to TRBD2 (5 bases). Germline V lookup: CDR1 ENHRY, CDR2 SYGVKD. Trimming left V 2 bases short and J 2 bases short, with 10 bases between. The CDR3 is made up of 14 amino acids. The CDR3 DNA reads as TGTGCCATCAGTGAGCTAGCCTTACCCTACGAGCAGTACTTC. It specifies CAISELALPYEQYF.

The rearrangement joins TRBV5-1 to TRBJ1-4, with unresolved D. Trimming took 1 base from V and 7 from J, leaving 14 bases between them. The CDR3 loop spans 15 amino acids. Germline CDR1 and CDR2: SGHRS and YFSETQ. The CDR3 here is CASSLTTGEGEKLFF. As DNA, the CDR3 is TGCGCCAGCAGCTTGACGACGGGAGAGGGTGAAAAACTGTTTTTT. The entire variable domain, with the rest obtained from reference TRBV5-1 and TRBJ1-4, is as follows: KAGVTQTPRYLIKTRGQQVTLSCSPISGHRSVSWYQQTPGQGLQFLFEYFSETQRNKGNFPGRFSGRQFSNSRSEMNVSTLELGDSALYLCASSLTTGEGEKLFFGSGTQLSVL.

The V call is TRBV5-1, the J call TRBJ1-4, with 8 positions matching TRBD1. The V and J ends lost 5 bases and 7 bases, in that order; junction bases with no gene match: 10. Germline V gene data show CDR1 as SGHRS and CDR2 as YFSETQ. The CDR3 has 15 residues. CDR3 amino acids: CASRSDRGNIEKLFF. The DNA of the CDR3 is TGCGCCAGCAGATCAGACAGGGGAAATATTGAAAAACTGTTTTTT.

CDR3: CASSVGVAGAYEQYF. The CDR3 DNA sequence: TGCGCCAGCAGTGTGGGGGTAGCGGGAGCCTACGAGCAGTACTTC. V is TRBV10-2 and J is TRBJ2-7, with 9 bases aligning to TRBD2. The CDR3 is 15 amino acids. With V trimmed by 4 bases and J by 2 bases, 6 bases remained unmatched. Germline-derived CDR1 and CDR2 are WSHSY and SAAADI.

The gene calls are TRBV10-3 and TRBJ1-5, with D tentatively TRBD1 (6 bases). Looked up from germline, CDR1 is ENHRY and CDR2 is SYGVKD. V gave up 7 bases and J gave up 6 bases, with 16 bases separating them. This CDR3 spans 14 amino acids. The CDR3 nucleotides are TGTGCCATCAAAGGGCCAGGGGAAAGTCAGCCCCAGCATTTT. This encodes CAIKGPGESQPQHF.

The V and J genes are TRBV18 and TRBJ1-1, with D perhaps matching TRBD1 (6 bases). The V and J ends lost 5 bases and 4 bases respectively, with 17 bases between them. The CDR3 covers 15 residues. In germline, CDR1 is KGHSH, CDR2 LQKENI. Written as DNA, the CDR3 is TGTGCCAGCTCATTCGCACAGGGCGGGAGCACTGAAGCTTTCTTT. Encoded protein: CASSFAQGGSTEAFF.

The chain uses TRBV2 and TRBJ1-4, with D possibly matching TRBD1 (5 bases). Germline V gene data show CDR1 as SNHLY and CDR2 as FYNNEI. The CDR3 totals 15 residues. V shed 2 bases and J shed 8 bases, with 15 bases lying between them. The CDR3 spells CASSERWGGKEKLFF. CDR3 DNA sequence: TGTGCCAGCAGTGAACGATGGGGGGGAAAAGAAAAACTGTTTTTT.

The chain combines TRBV4-2 with TRBJ2-5, with 8 bases lining up with TRBD2. With the DNA end fitting TRBJ2-7 better, the J assignment may be wrong. The CDR3 consists of 16 residues. The germline V gene encodes CDR1 LGHNA and CDR2 YNFKEQ. The CDR3 bases are TGTGCCAGCAGCCAAGTGAGTAGCGGGGTAACCTACGAGCAGTACTTC. This codes for CASSQVSSGVTYEQYF.

This chain connects TRBV2 to TRBJ1-2, with D hard to call. The CDR3 spans 12 residues. Germline lookup yields CDR1 SNHLY and CDR2 FYNNEI. V shed 5 bases and J shed 3 bases, with 7 bases lying between them. CDR3 region: CASSITDYGYTF. The CDR3 DNA follows: TGTGCCAGCAGTATCACAGACTATGGCTACACCTTC.

The chain employs TRBV29-1 and TRBJ1-1; D may be TRBD1 (5 bases). V was shortened by 4 bases and J by 4 bases, with 16 bases between the two germline ends. The CDR3 is made up of 14 amino acids. Germline CDR1 reads SQVTM; CDR2 reads ANQGSEA. CDR3 in DNA: TGCAGCGTTGTAGCTCCCACCGGGGGCACTGAAGCTTTCTTT. As protein: CSVVAPTGGTEAFF.

The genes are TRBV10-2 and TRBJ2-3; the match to TRBD1 covers 9 bases. The junction had 11 bases not matched to a gene; V was cut back by 8 bases and J by 5 bases. The germline V gene encodes CDR1 WSHSY and CDR2 SAAADI. This CDR3 has 15 residues. DNA of the CDR3: TGCGCCAGCCGATGGGACAGGGTCCTCGGAGATACGCAGTATTTT. Residues: CASRWDRVLGDTQYF.

Concerning this clone: At the DNA level, this CDR3 is encoded by other sequences in the same sample as well. The chain combines TRBV27 with TRBJ1-5, with 8 bases identical to TRBD1. The V gene's germline CDR1 is MNHEY and CDR2 SMNVEV (reference sequence). V dropped 4 bases and J dropped 1; count of bases not matched to a gene: 3. CDR3 length: 15 residues. CDR3 sequence reads: CASSSRQGSNQPQHF. The CDR3 DNA follows: TGTGCCAGCAGTTCGAGACAGGGGAGCAATCAGCCCCAGCATTTT.

The rearrangement uses TRBV27 and TRBJ2-7, with D perhaps matching TRBD2 (5 bases). Germline CDR1 MNHEY, CDR2 SMNVEV (reference sequence). This CDR3 has 14 residues. Trimming left V 8 bases short and J 3 bases short, with 17 bases between. The CDR3: CASRSGSGVYEQYF. The DNA for the CDR3 is TGTGCCAGCCGAAGTGGGAGTGGGGTCTACGAGCAGTACTTC.

This chain links TRBV6-6 with TRBJ2-1, with D perhaps TRBD2 (6 bases). Germline CDR1 and CDR2: MNHNY and SVGAGI (reference sequence). The CDR3 is 14 amino acids. Trimming removed 9 bases from V and 1 base from J, with 13 bases in between. The CDR3 sequence is CASKPGESYNEQFF. CDR3 in DNA: TGTGCCAGTAAGCCGGGAGAATCCTACAATGAGCAGTTCTTC.

V usage is TRBV2 and J usage is TRBJ1-1, with a possible D match to TRBD1 (6 bases). The CDR3 length is 15 residues. Germline V gene data show CDR1 as SNHLY and CDR2 as FYNNEI. V was shortened by 7 bases and J by 2 bases, with 17 bases between the two germline ends. The CDR3 is CASTREGGINTEAFF. CDR3 DNA sequence: TGTGCCAGCACCCGGGAGGGGGGAATCAACACTGAAGCTTTCTTT.

The V call is TRBV7-9, the J call TRBJ2-7, with 10 bases that match TRBD2. Germline V gene lookup returns CDR1 SEHNR and CDR2 FQNEAQ (reference sequence). The CDR3 contains 16 residues. Germline trimming cut 1 base from V and 0 bases from J; bases unmatched to any gene: 3. The chain's CDR3 is CASSLELAGSSYEQYF. The DNA for the CDR3 is TGTGCCAGCAGCTTAGAACTAGCGGGGAGCTCCTACGAGCAGTACTTC. Complete variable domain (other parts from reference TRBV7-9 and TRBJ2-7): DTGVSQNPRHKITKRGQNVTFRCDPISEHNRLYWYRQTLGQGPEFLTYFQNEAQLEKSRLLSDRFSAERPKGSFSTLEIQRTEQGDSAMYLCASSLELAGSSYEQYFGPGTRLTVT.

The gene calls are TRBV6-5 and TRBJ1-2; 10 bases are shared with TRBD1. Trimming removed 4 bases from V and 6 bases from J; junction bases left unmatched: 8. The CDR3 has 15 residues. Per the germline V gene, CDR1 is MNHEY and CDR2 is SVGAGI. The chain's CDR3 is CASSFGQGVANGYTF. DNA for the CDR3: TGTGCCAGCAGTTTCGGACAGGGGGTCGCCAATGGCTACACCTTC.

The rearrangement links TRBV28 to TRBJ2-7; possible D gene TRBD1, 5 bases. Trimming took 6 bases from V and 2 from J, leaving 11 bases between them. The CDR3 has 13 amino acids. CDR1 is MDHEN, CDR2 SYDVKM, per germline. CDR3: CASSPRVPYEQYF. For the CDR3, the DNA is TGTGCCAGCAGCCCCAGGGTCCCCTACGAGCAGTACTTC.

The chain combines TRBV7-8 with TRBJ2-3; the D gene is possibly TRBD1 (5 bases). With 4 bases removed from V and 2 bases from J, the gap between germline ends came to 13 bases. Per the germline V gene, CDR1 is SGHVS and CDR2 is FQNEAQ. The CDR3 consists of 15 residues. Here the CDR3 DNA reads TGTGCCAGCAGCTATGATGGGGCTATCACAGATACGCAGTATTTT. This sequence encodes CASSYDGAITDTQYF.

The chain combines TRBV2 with TRBJ1-5, with TRBD1 matching over 7 bases. The ends lost 4 bases at V and 2 bases at J; junction bases unmatched: 11. CDR3 length: 17 amino acids. Germline V lookup: CDR1 SNHLY, CDR2 FYNNEI. The CDR3 bases are TGTGCCAGCAGTGGCTCAGGGGGGTTGCTTGGCAATCAGCCCCAGCATTTT. Translation gives CASSGSGGLLGNQPQHF.

The chain carries TRBV5-1 and TRBJ2-7; weak D call: TRBD1 (6 bases). Germline loops: CDR1 SGHRS, CDR2 YFSETQ. This CDR3 spans 15 amino acids. Trimming cost V 3 bases and J 2 bases, with 15 bases left between them. As DNA, the CDR3 is TGCGCCAGCAGCTCCCCCGGGACAATAACCTACGAGCAGTACTTC. The encoded protein is CASSSPGTITYEQYF. The full variable domain, completed using reference TRBV5-1 and TRBJ2-7, is KAGVTQTPRYLIKTRGQQVTLSCSPISGHRSVSWYQQTPGQGLQFLFEYFSETQRNKGNFPGRFSGRQFSNSRSEMNVSTLELGDSALYLCASSSPGTITYEQYFGPGTRLTVT.